This passage covers 21 T cell receptor beta chains from one sample sequenced in a study of cytomegalovirus exposure and HLA in healthy donors. PCR primers comprised 60 Vbeta and 13 Jbeta primers. Assay used: immunoSEQ multiplex PCR; TCRdb lists only in-frame clones, some missing. This sample has about 190,000 clones; around four fifths occur once, and the top ten carry over 1.5%. The sample consisted of PBMCs. The receptors were gathered from a man aged 40-50 years in good health and CMV-seropositive.

The V and J genes are TRBV19 and TRBJ1-5, with unresolved D. Germline V gene lookup returns CDR1 LNHDA and CDR2 SQIVND (reference sequence). The CDR3 is 14 amino acids. V dropped 5 bases and J dropped 5 bases, with 13 bases sitting between them. The CDR3 nucleotides read TGTGCCAGTAGTCACTGGGGAGCCGATCAGCCCCAGCATTTT. This gives the protein CASSHWGADQPQHF.

This clone was recorded only once. The rearrangement links TRBV29-1 to TRBJ2-2; 8 positions agree with TRBD2. Germline trimming cut 6 bases from V and 4 bases from J; bases unmatched to any gene: 16. Germline V gives CDR1 SQVTM, CDR2 ANQGSEA. This CDR3 is built from 17 residues. In nucleotides, the CDR3 is TGCAGCGTGGGAGGCGCGGCGGGAGGAAGTAGCACCGGGGAGCTGTTTTTT. It is translated as CSVGGAAGGSSTGELFF.

In the case of this clone: Other nucleotide sequences from this sample produce the same CDR3. This sequence joins TRBV6-5 and TRBJ1-2; possibly TRBD1 for D (5 bases). This CDR3 comprises 13 residues. Trimming shortened V by 2 bases and J by 7 bases, and 11 bases separated the two germline ends. The germline V gene has CDR1 MNHEY and CDR2 SVGAGI. The CDR3 DNA follows: TGTGCCAGCAGTTACCGGCAGGGCGGTGGCTACACCTTC. Protein sequence: CASSYRQGGGYTF.

The gene calls are TRBV28 and TRBJ2-7; TRBD1 aligns across 7 bases. Unmatched junction bases numbered 7, after V lost 5 bases and J lost 0 bases. Looked up from germline, CDR1 is MDHEN and CDR2 is SYDVKM. CDR3 length equals 15 residues. DNA of the CDR3: TGTGCCAGCAGTATACCGACAGGGAGCTCCTACGAGCAGTACTTC. It codes for CASSIPTGSSYEQYF.

The chain couples TRBV15 to TRBJ1-1; TRBD1 might be the D (6 bases). CDR1 is LNHNV and CDR2 is YYDKDF in the germline V gene (reference sequence). Trimming pared 7 bases from V and 0 bases from J, leaving 9 bases between. The CDR3 spans 13 residues. The CDR3 DNA sequence: TGTGCCACCAAACAGGGCATGAACACTGAAGCTTTCTTT. This encodes CATKQGMNTEAFF. Using reference TRBV15 and TRBJ1-1 for the parts outside the CDR3, the full variable domain is DAMVIQNPRYQVTQFGKPVTLSCSQTLNHNVMYWYQQKSSQAPKLLFHYYDKDFNNEADTPDNFQSRRPNTSFCFLDIRSPGLGDTAMYLCATKQGMNTEAFFGQGTRLTVV.

V is TRBV6-1 and J is TRBJ1-1, with unresolved D. CDR3 length: 13 residues. Looked up from germline, CDR1 is MNHNS and CDR2 is SASEGT. The ends were cut back, 7 bases at V and 0 bases at J, with 9 bases in the middle. The CDR3 nucleotides read TGTGCCAGCACGATCTATATGAACACTGAAGCTTTCTTT. It translates to CASTIYMNTEAFF.

The chain joins TRBV4-2 to TRBJ1-2; no clear D. V was trimmed by 5 bases and J by 0 bases, leaving 10 bases between them. The CDR3 covers 14 residues. Looked up from germline, CDR1 is LGHNA and CDR2 is YNFKEQ. CDR3 sequence reads: CASSEGLANYGYTF. The CDR3 DNA is TGTGCCAGCAGCGAGGGCTTAGCTAACTATGGCTACACCTTC.

The chain has TRBV19 and TRBJ2-6; D not certain. Per the germline V gene, CDR1 is LNHDA and CDR2 is SQIVND (reference sequence). Trimming cost V 4 bases and J 0 bases, with 7 bases left between them. This CDR3 comprises 15 residues. CDR3 sequence reads: CASSSYLSGANVLTF. CDR3 nucleotides: TGTGCCAGTAGTAGCTACCTCTCTGGGGCCAACGTCCTGACTTTC.

This clone was seen more than once but under ten times. Additional DNA sequences in this sample encode the identical CDR3. The chain combines TRBV6-1 with TRBJ2-2, with D perhaps matching TRBD1 (6 bases). This CDR3 is 13 amino acids long. The V end was cut by 6 bases, the J end by 1 base, with 6 bases between. The V gene's germline CDR1 is MNHNS and CDR2 SASEGT. CDR3 bases: TGTGCCAGCAGACAGGGGAACACCGGGGAGCTGTTTTTT. It is translated as CASRQGNTGELFF.

This chain joins TRBV6-5 and TRBJ2-7; TRBD1 is a possible D gene (5 bases). Germline V lookup: CDR1 MNHEY, CDR2 SVGAGI. Trimming pared 6 bases from V and 3 bases from J, leaving 9 bases between. CDR3 length: 12 amino acids. The CDR3 region is CASRRGSYEQYF. The CDR3 nucleotides are TGTGCCAGCAGAAGGGGAAGCTACGAGCAGTACTTC.

The chain carries TRBV29-1 and TRBJ2-3; D ambiguous. Germline values: CDR1 SQVTM, CDR2 ANQGSEA. The V and J ends lost 7 bases and 4 bases respectively, with 15 bases between them. This CDR3 has 13 residues. The CDR3 region has the DNA TGCAGCGCCAGACAACAGAGTTCAGATACGCAGTATTTT. This codes for CSARQQSSDTQYF.

V usage is TRBV12-5 and J usage is TRBJ2-2; TRBD2 is a possible D gene (6 bases). Deletions cut 3 bases from V and 5 bases from J, with 13 bases between. The germline CDR1 and CDR2 sequences are LGHNT and FRNRAP. The CDR3 spans 15 residues. CDR3 DNA: TGTGCTAGTGGTTTACCCGCCGGGGGTACCGGGGAGCTGTTTTTT. Protein product: CASGLPAGGTGELFF.

This chain uses TRBV4-1 with TRBJ1-2; TRBD1 is a possible D gene (6 bases). Germline-derived CDR1 and CDR2 are MGHRA and YSYEKL. The CDR3 contains 14 residues. V dropped 2 bases and J dropped 7 bases, with 14 bases sitting between them. CDR3 DNA: TGCGCCAGCAGCCAATGGACAGCCTACCCTGGCTACACCTTC. As protein: CASSQWTAYPGYTF.

The chain employs TRBV5-1 and TRBJ2-7; 8 nucleotides line up with TRBD1. The CDR3 has 15 residues. V lost 0 bases to trimming and J lost 2 bases; unmatched junction nucleotides: 4. Germline loops: CDR1 SGHRS, CDR2 YFSETQ. The CDR3 loop is CASSLDVGQAYEQYF. The CDR3 DNA reads TGCGCCAGCAGCTTGGATGTGGGACAGGCCTACGAGCAGTACTTC. The whole variable domain, filled in from reference TRBV5-1 and TRBJ2-7, reads KAGVTQTPRYLIKTRGQQVTLSCSPISGHRSVSWYQQTPGQGLQFLFEYFSETQRNKGNFPGRFSGRQFSNSRSEMNVSTLELGDSALYLCASSLDVGQAYEQYFGPGTRLTVT.

The rearrangement links TRBV25-1 to TRBJ2-5; no definite D call. This CDR3 has 12 amino acids. V dropped 6 bases and J dropped 5 bases, with 10 bases sitting between them. Per the germline V gene, CDR1 is MGHDK and CDR2 is SYGVNS. The CDR3: CASSKETETQYF. The CDR3, as DNA: TGTGCCAGCAGCAAGGAGACGGAGACCCAGTACTTC.

The chain carries TRBV28 and TRBJ2-3; no clear D. The germline V and J ends were trimmed by 2 bases and 0 bases, with 9 bases remaining between them. In germline, CDR1 is MDHEN, CDR2 SYDVKM. The CDR3 runs to 15 residues. CDR3: CASSLPGPSTDTQYF. For the CDR3, the DNA is TGTGCCAGCAGTTTACCAGGCCCTAGCACAGATACGCAGTATTTT. The variable domain in full, completed from reference TRBV28 and TRBJ2-3, reads DVKVTQSSRYLVKRTGEKVFLECVQDMDHENMFWYRQDPGLGLRLIYFSYDVKMKEKGDIPEGYSVSREKKERFSLILESASTNQTSMYLCASSLPGPSTDTQYFGPGTRLTVL.

The rearrangement uses TRBV6-1 and TRBJ1-5, with TRBD1 matching 9 bases. CDR3 length equals 13 residues. Germline CDR1 reads MNHNS; CDR2 reads SASEGT. The junction had 7 bases not matched to a gene; V was cut back by 5 bases and J by 11 bases. For the CDR3, the DNA is TGTGCCAGCAGTTTCACCCGACAGGGGGCCCAGCATTTT. Its translation: CASSFTRQGAQHF.

This sequence joins TRBV9 and TRBJ2-3; D may be TRBD2 (5 bases). The CDR3 has 17 amino acids. V dropped 0 bases and J dropped 2 bases, with 16 bases sitting between them. The germline CDR1 and CDR2 sequences are SGDLS and YYNGEE. CDR3 protein: CASSVDISASITDTQYF. CDR3 DNA: TGTGCCAGCAGCGTAGATATTAGCGCGTCAATCACAGATACGCAGTATTTT.

The table lists this clone with a count of one. The chain combines TRBV4-2 with TRBJ2-3, with 12 bases fitting TRBD2. CDR1 and CDR2 (germline): LGHNA, YNFKEQ. This CDR3 contains 17 residues. After removal of 0 bases from V and 5 bases from J, the junction contained 6 bases not matched to a gene. CDR3 in amino acids: CASSQDPSGRAEDTQYF. CDR3 nucleotides: TGTGCCAGCAGCCAAGACCCTAGCGGGAGGGCCGAAGATACGCAGTATTTT.

DNA for the CDR3: TGTGCCAGCAGCTCCGGGACTAGCCCCACCGGGGAGCTGTTTTTT. Its protein is CASSSGTSPTGELFF. J is TRBJ2-2 and V is TRBV7-9, with 9 bases identical to TRBD2. Germline V gene lookup returns CDR1 SEHNR and CDR2 FQNEAQ (reference sequence). J lost 4 bases, V lost 4 bases, and 4 bases had no gene match. This CDR3 has 15 amino acids.

Comment on this clone: The same CDR3 is also encoded by other DNA sequences in this sample. The CDR3 loop is CASSAGTSGYEQYF. DNA of the CDR3: TGTGCCAGCAGCGCTGGGACTAGCGGATACGAGCAGTACTTC. The V and J genes are TRBV9 and TRBJ2-7; 11 nucleotides agree with TRBD2. This CDR3 is 14 amino acids long. V shed 3 bases and J 4 bases; nucleotides not matched to a gene: 3. Germline V CDR1 and CDR2: SGDLS, YYNGEE.